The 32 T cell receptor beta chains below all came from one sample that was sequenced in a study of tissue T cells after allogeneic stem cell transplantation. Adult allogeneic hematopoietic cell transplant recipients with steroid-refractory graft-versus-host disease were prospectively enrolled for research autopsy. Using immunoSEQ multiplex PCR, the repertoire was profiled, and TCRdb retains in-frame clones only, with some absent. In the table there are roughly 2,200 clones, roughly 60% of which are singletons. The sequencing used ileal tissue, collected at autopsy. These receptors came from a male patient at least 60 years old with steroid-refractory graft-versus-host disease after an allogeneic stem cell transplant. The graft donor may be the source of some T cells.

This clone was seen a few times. The CDR3 coding sequence is TGTGCCAGCAGCTTACAGCGGGGGGCGAATGAGCAGTTCTTC. Translation gives CASSLQRGANEQFF. The J gene is TRBJ2-1, the V gene TRBV7-2; 9 bases align to TRBD2. V lost 2 bases to trimming and J lost 7 bases; unmatched junction nucleotides: 3. This CDR3 comprises 14 residues. Germline CDR1 SGHTA, CDR2 FQGNSA.

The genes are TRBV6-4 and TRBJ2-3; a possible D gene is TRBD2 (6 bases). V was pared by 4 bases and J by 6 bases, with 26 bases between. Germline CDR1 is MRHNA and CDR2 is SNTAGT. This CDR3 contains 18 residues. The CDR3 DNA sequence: TGTGCCAGCAGTGTCCACGGGGGAATACTCCCCGGAGCGGATACGCAGTATTTT. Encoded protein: CASSVHGGILPGADTQYF.

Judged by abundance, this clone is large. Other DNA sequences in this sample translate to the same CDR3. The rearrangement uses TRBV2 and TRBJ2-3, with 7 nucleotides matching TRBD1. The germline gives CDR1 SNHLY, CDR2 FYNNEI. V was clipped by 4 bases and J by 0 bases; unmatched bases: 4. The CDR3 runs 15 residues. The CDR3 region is CASSAGTASTDTQYF. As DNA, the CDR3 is TGTGCCAGCAGTGCCGGGACAGCTAGCACAGATACGCAGTATTTT.

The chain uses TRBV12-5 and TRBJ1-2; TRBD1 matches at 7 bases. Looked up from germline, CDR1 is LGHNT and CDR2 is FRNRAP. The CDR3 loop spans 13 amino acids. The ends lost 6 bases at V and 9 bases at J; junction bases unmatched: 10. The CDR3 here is CASGLDRIRSYTF. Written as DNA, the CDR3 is TGTGCTAGTGGGCTGGACAGGATCCGAAGCTACACCTTC.

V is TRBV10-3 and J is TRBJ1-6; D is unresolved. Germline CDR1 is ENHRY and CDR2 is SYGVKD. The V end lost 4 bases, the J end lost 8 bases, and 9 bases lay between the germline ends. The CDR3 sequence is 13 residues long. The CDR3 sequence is CAISADGDSPLHF. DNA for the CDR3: TGTGCCATCAGTGCGGACGGGGATTCACCCCTCCACTTT.

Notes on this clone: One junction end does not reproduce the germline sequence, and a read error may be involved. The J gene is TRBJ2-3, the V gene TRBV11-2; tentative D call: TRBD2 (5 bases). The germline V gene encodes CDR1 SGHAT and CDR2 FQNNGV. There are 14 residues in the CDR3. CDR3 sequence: CASTLNVRRITQYF. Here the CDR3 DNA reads TGTGCCAGCACCTTAAATGTCCGGAGGATCACGCAGTATTTT. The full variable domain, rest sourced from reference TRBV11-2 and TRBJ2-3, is EAGVAQSPRYKIIEKRQSVAFWCNPISGHATLYWYQQILGQGPKLLIQFQNNGVVDDSQLPKDRFSAERLKGVDSTLKIQPAKLEDSAVYLCASTLNVRRITQYFGPGTRLTVL.

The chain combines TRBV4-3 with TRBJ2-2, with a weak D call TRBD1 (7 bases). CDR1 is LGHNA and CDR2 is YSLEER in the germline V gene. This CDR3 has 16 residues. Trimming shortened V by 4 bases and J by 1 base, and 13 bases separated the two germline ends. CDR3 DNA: TGCGCCAGCAGCCTGGGGACAGCGGGGAACACCGGGGAGCTGTTTTTT. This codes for CASSLGTAGNTGELFF.

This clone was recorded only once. CDR3 in amino acids: CAAAVGDYNSPLHF. The CDR3 coding sequence is TGTGCCGCCGCGGTTGGAGATTATAATTCACCCCTCCACTTT. V usage is TRBV6-5 and J usage is TRBJ1-6, with D hard to call. V was trimmed by 11 bases and J by 4 bases, leaving 15 bases between them. Germline V lookup: CDR1 MNHEY, CDR2 SVGAGI. The CDR3 spans 14 residues.

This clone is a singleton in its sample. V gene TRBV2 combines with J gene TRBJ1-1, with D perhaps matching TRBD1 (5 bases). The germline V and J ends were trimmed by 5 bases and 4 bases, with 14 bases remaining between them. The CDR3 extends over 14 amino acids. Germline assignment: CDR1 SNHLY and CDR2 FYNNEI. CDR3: CASSHSGLFTEAFF. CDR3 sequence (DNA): TGTGCCAGCAGTCATTCAGGGCTCTTCACTGAAGCTTTCTTT.

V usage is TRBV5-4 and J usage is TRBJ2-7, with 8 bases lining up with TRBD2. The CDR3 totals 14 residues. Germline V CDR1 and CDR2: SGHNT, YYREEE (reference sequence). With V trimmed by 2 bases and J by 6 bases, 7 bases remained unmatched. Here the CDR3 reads CASSLAGDASEQYF. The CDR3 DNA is TGTGCCAGCAGCTTAGCGGGGGACGCTAGCGAGCAGTACTTC.

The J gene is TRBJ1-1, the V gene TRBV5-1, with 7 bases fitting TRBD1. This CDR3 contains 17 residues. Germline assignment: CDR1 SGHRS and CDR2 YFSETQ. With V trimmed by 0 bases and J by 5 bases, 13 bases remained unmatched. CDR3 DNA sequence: TGCGCCAGCAGCTTGGTTCCACTCCGACAGGGTCAAACTGAAGCTTTCTTT. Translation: CASSLVPLRQGQTEAFF.

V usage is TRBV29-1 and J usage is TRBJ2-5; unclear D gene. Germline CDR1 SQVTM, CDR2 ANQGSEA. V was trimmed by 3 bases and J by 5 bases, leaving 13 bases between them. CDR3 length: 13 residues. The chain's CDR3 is CSVDHQVGETQYF. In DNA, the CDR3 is TGCAGCGTTGACCACCAGGTCGGGGAGACCCAGTACTTC. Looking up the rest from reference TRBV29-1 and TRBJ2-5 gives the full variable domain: SAVISQKPSRDICQRGTSLTIQCQVDSQVTMMFWYRQQPGQSLTLIATANQGSEATYESGFVIDKFPISRPNLTFSTLTVSNMSPEDSSIYLCSVDHQVGETQYFGPGTRLLVL.

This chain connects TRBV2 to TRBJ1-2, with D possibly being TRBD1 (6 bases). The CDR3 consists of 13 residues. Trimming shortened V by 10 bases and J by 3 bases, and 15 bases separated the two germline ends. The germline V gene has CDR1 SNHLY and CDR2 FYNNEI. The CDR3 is CATSTGADYGYTF. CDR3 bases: TGTGCCACCTCCACGGGGGCTGACTATGGCTACACCTTC.

The CDR3 sequence is CASSRAQDSPLHF. In DNA, the CDR3 is TGTGCCAGTAGTCGGGCCCAAGATTCACCCCTCCACTTT. This rearrangement joins TRBV19 to TRBJ1-6; D is undetermined. Trimming took 5 bases from V and 8 from J, leaving 10 bases between them. The CDR3 totals 13 residues. Germline V CDR1 and CDR2: LNHDA, SQIVND (reference sequence).

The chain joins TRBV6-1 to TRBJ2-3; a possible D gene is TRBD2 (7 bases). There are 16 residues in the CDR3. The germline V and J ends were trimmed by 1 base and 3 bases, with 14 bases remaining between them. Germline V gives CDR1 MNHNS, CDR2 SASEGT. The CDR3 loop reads CASSEVGGALTDTQYF. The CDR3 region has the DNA TGTGCCAGCAGTGAAGTAGGGGGGGCGCTTACAGATACGCAGTATTTT.

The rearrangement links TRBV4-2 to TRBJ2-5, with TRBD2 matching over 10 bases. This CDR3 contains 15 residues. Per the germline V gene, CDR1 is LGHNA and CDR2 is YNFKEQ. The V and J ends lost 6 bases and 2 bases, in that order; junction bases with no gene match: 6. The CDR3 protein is CASSSLSGGQETQYF. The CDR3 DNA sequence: TGTGCCAGCAGTTCCCTTAGCGGGGGGCAAGAGACCCAGTACTTC.

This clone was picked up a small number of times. The CDR3 protein is CASSRADTQYF. The CDR3 DNA follows: TGTGCCAGCAGTCGGGCAGATACGCAGTATTTT. This chain links TRBV6-2 or TRBV6-3 with TRBJ2-3; D not resolved. V gave up 5 bases and J gave up 4 bases, with 4 bases separating them. Per the germline V gene, CDR1 is MNHEY and CDR2 is SVGEGT. The CDR3 spans 11 residues.

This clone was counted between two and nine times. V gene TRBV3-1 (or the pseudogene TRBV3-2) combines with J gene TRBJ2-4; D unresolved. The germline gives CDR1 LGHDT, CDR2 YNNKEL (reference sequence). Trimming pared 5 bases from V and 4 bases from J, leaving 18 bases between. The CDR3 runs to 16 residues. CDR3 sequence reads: CASSGKRPIRKNIQYF. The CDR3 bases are TGTGCCAGCAGCGGAAAACGTCCCATAAGAAAAAACATTCAGTACTTC.

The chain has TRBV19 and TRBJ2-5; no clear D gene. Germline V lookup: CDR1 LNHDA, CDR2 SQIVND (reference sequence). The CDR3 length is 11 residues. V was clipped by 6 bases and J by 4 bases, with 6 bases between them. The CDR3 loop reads CASSSLETQYF. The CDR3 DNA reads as TGTGCCAGTAGCTCACTAGAGACCCAGTACTTC.

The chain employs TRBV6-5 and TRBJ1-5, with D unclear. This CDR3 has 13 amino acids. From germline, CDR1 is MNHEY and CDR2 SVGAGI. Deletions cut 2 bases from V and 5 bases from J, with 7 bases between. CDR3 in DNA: TGTGCCAGCAGTTACACGGGGTATCAGCCCCAGCATTTT. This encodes CASSYTGYQPQHF.

This CDR3 reads CATRRLGGNTIYF. CDR3 DNA: TGTGCCACGAGGCGTCTGGGAGGAAACACCATATATTTT. This chain links TRBV12-3 or TRBV12-4 with TRBJ1-3; no clear D. The V and J ends lost 10 bases and 4 bases respectively, with 14 bases between them. The CDR3 has 13 residues.

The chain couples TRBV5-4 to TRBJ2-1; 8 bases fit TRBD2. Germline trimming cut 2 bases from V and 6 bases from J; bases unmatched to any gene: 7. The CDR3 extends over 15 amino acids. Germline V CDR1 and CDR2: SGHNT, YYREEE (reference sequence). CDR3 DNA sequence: TGTGCCAGCAGCTTTGGTAGCGGGACCACCAATGAGCAGTTCTTC. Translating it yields CASSFGSGTTNEQFF.

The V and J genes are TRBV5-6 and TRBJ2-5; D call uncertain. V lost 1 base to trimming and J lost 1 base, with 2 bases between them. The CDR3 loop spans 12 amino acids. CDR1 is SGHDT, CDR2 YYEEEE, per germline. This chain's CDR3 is CASSLFQETQYF. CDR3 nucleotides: TGTGCCAGCAGCTTGTTCCAAGAGACCCAGTACTTC. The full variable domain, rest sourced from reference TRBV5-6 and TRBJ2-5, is DAGVTQSPTHLIKTRGQQVTLRCSPKSGHDTVSWYQQALGQGPQFIFQYYEEEERQRGNFPDRFSGHQFPNYSSELNVNALLLGDSALYLCASSLFQETQYFGPGTRLLVL.

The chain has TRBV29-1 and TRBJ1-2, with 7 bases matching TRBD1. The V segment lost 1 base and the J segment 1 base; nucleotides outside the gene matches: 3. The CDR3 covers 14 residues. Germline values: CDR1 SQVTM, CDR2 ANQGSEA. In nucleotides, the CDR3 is TGCAGCGTTGAAGTAAACAGGGGTAACTATGGCTACACCTTC. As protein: CSVEVNRGNYGYTF. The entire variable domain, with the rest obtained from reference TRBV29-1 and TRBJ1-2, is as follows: SAVISQKPSRDICQRGTSLTIQCQVDSQVTMMFWYRQQPGQSLTLIATANQGSEATYESGFVIDKFPISRPNLTFSTLTVSNMSPEDSSIYLCSVEVNRGNYGYTFGSGTRLTVV.

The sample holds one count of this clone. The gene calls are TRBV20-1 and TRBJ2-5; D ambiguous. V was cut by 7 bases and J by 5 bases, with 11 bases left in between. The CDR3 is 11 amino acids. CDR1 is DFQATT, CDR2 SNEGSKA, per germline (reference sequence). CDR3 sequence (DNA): TGCAGTGTTAGGGTTCTCGAGACCCAGTACTTC. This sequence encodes CSVRVLETQYF.

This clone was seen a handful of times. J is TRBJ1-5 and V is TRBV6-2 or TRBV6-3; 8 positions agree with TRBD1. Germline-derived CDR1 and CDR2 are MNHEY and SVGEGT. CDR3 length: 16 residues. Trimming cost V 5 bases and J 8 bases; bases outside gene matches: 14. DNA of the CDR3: TGTGCCAGCAGTCCCCACAGGGGGATCGATGGTGAGCCCCAGCATTTT. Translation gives CASSPHRGIDGEPQHF.

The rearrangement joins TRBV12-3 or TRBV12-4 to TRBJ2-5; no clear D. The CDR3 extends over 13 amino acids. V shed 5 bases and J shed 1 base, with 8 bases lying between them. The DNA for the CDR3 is TGTGCCAGCAGTGGGCCTAGCCAAGAGACCCAGTACTTC. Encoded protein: CASSGPSQETQYF.

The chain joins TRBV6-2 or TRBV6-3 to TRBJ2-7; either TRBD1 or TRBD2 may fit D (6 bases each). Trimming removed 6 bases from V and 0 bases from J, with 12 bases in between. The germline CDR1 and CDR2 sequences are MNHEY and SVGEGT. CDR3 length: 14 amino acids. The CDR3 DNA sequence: TGTGCCAGCAGCTCCAGGGGAGGCTCCTACGAGCAGTACTTC. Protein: CASSSRGGSYEQYF.

The CDR3 sequence is CASSLVGQTGNTIYF. The CDR3 bases are TGTGCCAGCAGCTTAGTGGGGCAGACTGGAAACACCATATATTTT. This chain joins TRBV7-2 and TRBJ1-3; D may be TRBD1 (5 bases). The CDR3 spans 15 residues. Germline V gene data show CDR1 as SGHTA and CDR2 as FQGNSA. V lost 1 base and J 2 bases, leaving 9 bases between the germline ends.

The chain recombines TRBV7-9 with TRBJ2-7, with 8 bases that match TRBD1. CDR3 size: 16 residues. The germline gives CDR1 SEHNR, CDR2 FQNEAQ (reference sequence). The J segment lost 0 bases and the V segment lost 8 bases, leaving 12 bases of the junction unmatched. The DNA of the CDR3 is TGTGCCAGCGACGAATTCCGGACAGGGACCTCCTACGAGCAGTACTTC. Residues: CASDEFRTGTSYEQYF.

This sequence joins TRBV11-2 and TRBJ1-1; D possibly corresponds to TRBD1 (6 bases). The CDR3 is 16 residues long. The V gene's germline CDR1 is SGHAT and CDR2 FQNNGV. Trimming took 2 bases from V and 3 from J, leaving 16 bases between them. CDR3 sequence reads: CASSLIGGTGYTEAFF. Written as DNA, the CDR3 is TGTGCCAGCAGCTTAATAGGGGGAACAGGGTACACTGAAGCTTTCTTT.

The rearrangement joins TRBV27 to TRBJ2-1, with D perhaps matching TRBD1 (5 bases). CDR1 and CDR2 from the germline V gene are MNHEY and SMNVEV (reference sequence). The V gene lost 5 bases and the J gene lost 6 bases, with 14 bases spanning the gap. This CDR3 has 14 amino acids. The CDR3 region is CASSRAGRLNEQFF. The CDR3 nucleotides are TGTGCCAGCAGTCGCGCAGGGCGCCTCAATGAGCAGTTCTTC.